This TCR beta chain was sequenced during a study of blood T cell repertoires in COVID-19. CDR1 and CDR2 (germline): SGHVS, FQNEAQ. This CDR3 has 14 residues. Trimming removed 5 bases at V and 1 base at J, with 8 bases between. In the authors' workflow: Estimates of nucleated cell counts were drawn from the amplification of reference gene primers. Method: immunoSEQ multiplex PCR; TCRdb's copy keeps in-frame clones and lacks some. The DNA gave D and trimming, while V, J and clone size come from that table. The profile shows 20,000 to 25,000 clones, around 83% of them singletons. The rearrangement joins TRBV7-8 to TRBJ2-2, with D possibly matching TRBD1 (6 bases). This clonotype originated in a man aged 70-80 years with acute or convalescent COVID-19. The sequencing input was peripheral blood. The CDR3 coding sequence is TGTGCCAGCAGCAAGACAGGGAACACCGGGGAGCTGTTTTTT. Translation: CASSKTGNTGELFF.